This passage covers 21 T cell receptor beta chains from one sample sequenced in a study of blood T cell repertoires in COVID-19. Libraries were prepared by immunoSEQ multiplex PCR; TCRdb keeps only in-frame clonotypes and omits some of them. This sample has approximately 260,000 clones, with 89% found just once. Sequencing was carried out using peripheral blood. These receptors all stem from a man aged 45 to 65 with acute or convalescent COVID-19.

This clone was observed a handful of times. This rearrangement joins TRBV5-8 to TRBJ2-1; 10 nucleotides align to TRBD1. This CDR3 is 17 amino acids long. The V gene's germline CDR1 is SGHTS and CDR2 YDEGEE. Germline trimming cut 3 bases from V and 2 bases from J; bases unmatched to any gene: 8. The CDR3 region is CASSSGTGQGAYNEQFF. The CDR3 coding sequence is TGTGCCAGCAGCTCGGGAACTGGACAGGGGGCCTACAATGAGCAGTTCTTC.

This chain links TRBV27 with TRBJ2-7, with TRBD1 matching 8 bases. In germline, CDR1 is MNHEY, CDR2 SMNVEV (reference sequence). Trimming cost V 4 bases and J 4 bases; bases outside gene matches: 12. CDR3 length: 16 amino acids. CDR3 loop: CASSSLQGGDVYEQYF. DNA of the CDR3: TGTGCCAGCAGTTCCTTACAGGGGGGAGACGTATACGAGCAGTACTTC.

The chain links TRBV6-5 to TRBJ2-7; TRBD1 aligns across 8 bases. V lost 6 bases to trimming and J lost 1 base; unmatched junction nucleotides: 8. Germline V lookup: CDR1 MNHEY, CDR2 SVGAGI. The CDR3 runs 15 residues. CDR3 DNA sequence: TGTGCCAGCAGGGCCAGGGGGCTAGGTTCCTACGAGCAGTACTTC. This sequence encodes CASRARGLGSYEQYF.

The chain carries TRBV7-8 and TRBJ1-6; D unresolved. Germline CDR1 SGHVS, CDR2 FQNEAQ. The CDR3 spans 15 residues. V was pared by 3 bases and J by 5 bases, with 11 bases between. For the CDR3, the DNA is TGTGCCAGCAGCTTCCGACAAGCGGATAATTCACCCCTCCACTTT. It translates to CASSFRQADNSPLHF.

V and J are TRBV7-6 and TRBJ2-7; 7 bases line up with TRBD1. This CDR3 region has 17 residues. Germline CDR1 is SGHVS and CDR2 is FNYEAQ. V was clipped by 3 bases and J by 0 bases; unmatched bases: 11. The chain's CDR3 is CASSFVAETGYSYEQYF. CDR3 DNA sequence: TGTGCCAGCAGCTTTGTAGCCGAGACAGGGTACTCCTACGAGCAGTACTTC.

The chain uses TRBV5-4 and TRBJ1-3; D not certain. The germline V and J ends were trimmed by 3 bases and 0 bases, with 16 bases remaining between them. CDR3 length equals 17 residues. Germline assignment: CDR1 SGHNT and CDR2 YYREEE (reference sequence). Written as DNA, the CDR3 is TGTGCCAGCAGCTATCAGGTCGGGAGATTCTCTGGAAACACCATATATTTT. It codes for CASSYQVGRFSGNTIYF. Filled out from reference TRBV5-4 and TRBJ1-3, the complete variable domain reads ETGVTQSPTHLIKTRGQQVTLRCSSQSGHNTVSWYQQALGQGPQFIFQYYREEENGRGNFPPRFSGLQFPNYSSELNVNALELDDSALYLCASSYQVGRFSGNTIYFGEGSWLTVV.

The chain recombines TRBV24-1 with TRBJ2-3; TRBD2 matches 11 bases. The germline V gene encodes CDR1 KGHDR and CDR2 SFDVKD. With 6 bases clipped from V and 8 bases from J, the junction kept 9 bases outside the gene matches. This CDR3 has 15 residues. The CDR3 DNA reads as TGTGCCACCAGTCTAAGTAGCGGGGGGGCCGGTACGCAGTATTTT. Translating it yields CATSLSSGGAGTQYF.

This chain links TRBV30 with TRBJ1-6, with TRBD1 identical over 10 bases. The CDR3 totals 15 residues. Germline CDR1 is GTSNPN and CDR2 is SVGIG (reference sequence). V shed 7 bases and J 9 bases; nucleotides not matched to a gene: 12. The CDR3 region has the DNA TGTGCCTCCATCCCACCGGGACAGGGGCTTTCACCCCTCCACTTT. The encoded protein is CASIPPGQGLSPLHF.

The J gene is TRBJ2-7, the V gene TRBV7-2; TRBD1 aligns across 7 bases. Germline trimming cut 6 bases from V and 4 bases from J; bases unmatched to any gene: 3. CDR3 size: 12 residues. Per germline, CDR1 SGHTA and CDR2 FQGNSA. The CDR3 spells CASSRDRYEQYF. DNA for the CDR3: TGTGCCAGCAGTCGGGACAGATACGAGCAGTACTTC. Drawing the rest from reference TRBV7-2 and TRBJ2-7, the complete variable domain is GAGVSQSPSNKVTEKGKDVELRCDPISGHTALYWYRQSLGQGLEFLIYFQGNSAPDKSGLPSDRFSAERTGGSVSTLTIQRTQQEDSAVYLCASSRDRYEQYFGPGTRLTVT.

The rearrangement joins TRBV27 to TRBJ1-1; 7 bases fit TRBD1. J lost 0 bases, V lost 5 bases, and 9 bases had no gene match. The CDR3 is made up of 16 amino acids. The germline CDR1 and CDR2 sequences are MNHEY and SMNVEV (reference sequence). This CDR3 is CASSVEQGPMNTEAFF. CDR3 DNA sequence: TGTGCCAGCAGTGTAGAACAGGGGCCCATGAACACTGAAGCTTTCTTT.

The chain is built from TRBV6-6 and TRBJ2-5; D is unclear. V was pared by 6 bases and J by 4 bases, with 6 bases between. There are 11 residues in the CDR3. Germline values: CDR1 MNHNY, CDR2 SVGAGI (reference sequence). The CDR3 is CASSPRETQYF. The CDR3 coding sequence is TGTGCCAGCAGCCCCAGAGAGACCCAGTACTTC.

The V gene is TRBV18, the J gene TRBJ1-2, with D perhaps matching TRBD1 (6 bases). CDR1 is KGHSH and CDR2 is LQKENI in the germline V gene. The CDR3 extends over 17 amino acids. With 0 bases removed from V and 8 bases from J, the gap between germline ends came to 22 bases. CDR3 nucleotide sequence: TGTGCCAGCTCACCACCGGGGGCAACGGGAATCGGTCGAGGCTACACCTTC. It encodes CASSPPGATGIGRGYTF.

The chain employs TRBV7-3 and TRBJ2-2; 7 bases fit TRBD1. The CDR3 contains 14 residues. With 5 bases clipped from V and 5 bases from J, the junction kept 5 bases outside the gene matches. Per the germline V gene, CDR1 is SGHTA and CDR2 is FQGTGA. As DNA, the CDR3 is TGTGCCAGCAGCCAGACAGGGTGGACCGGGGAGCTGTTTTTT. Amino acids: CASSQTGWTGELFF.

J is TRBJ2-7 and V is TRBV12-5; 10 nucleotides agree with TRBD2. J lost 2 bases, V lost 4 bases, and 5 bases had no gene match. The germline V gene has CDR1 LGHNT and CDR2 FRNRAP. The CDR3 is made up of 15 amino acids. The CDR3 bases are TGTGCTAGTGGTTCCCCTAGCGGGGGTCCCTACGAGCAGTACTTC. As protein: CASGSPSGGPYEQYF.

The gene calls are TRBV27 and TRBJ1-3; D is ambiguous. Germline V gives CDR1 MNHEY, CDR2 SMNVEV (reference sequence). This CDR3 is built from 15 residues. V was clipped by 3 bases and J by 0 bases, with 9 bases between them. CDR3 nucleotides: TGTGCCAGCAGTTTGGAGGGAAGCTCTGGAAACACCATATATTTT. It yields the protein CASSLEGSSGNTIYF.

The chain carries TRBV12-5 and TRBJ1-6, with D unclear. Trimming pared 5 bases from V and 13 bases from J, leaving 12 bases between. There are 12 residues in the CDR3. The germline CDR1 and CDR2 sequences are LGHNT and FRNRAP. The chain's CDR3 is CASGTATQPLHF. The DNA of the CDR3 is TGTGCTAGTGGTACAGCCACACAGCCCCTCCACTTT.

The chain joins TRBV15 to TRBJ1-5; tentative D call: TRBD1 (6 bases). The CDR3 consists of 15 residues. V shed 4 bases and J shed 6 bases, with 16 bases lying between them. Looked up from germline, CDR1 is LNHNV and CDR2 is YYDKDF (reference sequence). The chain's CDR3 is CATSNRGGATQPQHF. In nucleotides, the CDR3 is TGTGCCACCAGCAACAGAGGGGGAGCGACTCAGCCCCAGCATTTT.

The chain employs TRBV19 and TRBJ1-2; 7 bases agree with TRBD1. The trim removed 5 bases at V and 8 bases at J, leaving 5 bases unmatched. The CDR3 contains 12 residues. Germline V lookup: CDR1 LNHDA, CDR2 SQIVND (reference sequence). The CDR3 loop is CASSVRTGGYTF. Written as DNA, the CDR3 is TGTGCCAGTAGTGTCCGGACAGGAGGCTACACCTTC.

The gene calls are TRBV10-3 and TRBJ1-2, with TRBD1 identical over 8 bases. The germline V gene has CDR1 ENHRY and CDR2 SYGVKD. The length of the CDR3 is 14 residues. J gave up 3 bases and V 2 bases, and 2 bases lay outside the gene matches. CDR3 amino acids: CAISEATGDYGYTF. The CDR3 DNA is TGTGCCATCAGTGAGGCGACAGGGGACTATGGCTACACCTTC.

The chain couples TRBV2 to TRBJ1-5; no firm D call. This CDR3 has 14 amino acids. V dropped 6 bases and J dropped 2 bases, with 11 bases sitting between them. The V gene's germline CDR1 is SNHLY and CDR2 FYNNEI. The CDR3 DNA sequence: TGTGCCAGCAGGCTTCCGGGTCGCAATCAGCCCCAGCATTTT. It yields the protein CASRLPGRNQPQHF.

This sequence joins TRBV5-4 and TRBJ1-4; 7 positions match TRBD1. Looked up from germline, CDR1 is SGHNT and CDR2 is YYREEE (reference sequence). There are 14 residues in the CDR3. Trimming at V came to 4 bases and at J to 4 bases, leaving 4 bases not matched to a gene. As DNA, the CDR3 is TGTGCCAGCAGCCCTCAGGGGGGTAATGAAAAACTGTTTTTT. Its translation is CASSPQGGNEKLFF.